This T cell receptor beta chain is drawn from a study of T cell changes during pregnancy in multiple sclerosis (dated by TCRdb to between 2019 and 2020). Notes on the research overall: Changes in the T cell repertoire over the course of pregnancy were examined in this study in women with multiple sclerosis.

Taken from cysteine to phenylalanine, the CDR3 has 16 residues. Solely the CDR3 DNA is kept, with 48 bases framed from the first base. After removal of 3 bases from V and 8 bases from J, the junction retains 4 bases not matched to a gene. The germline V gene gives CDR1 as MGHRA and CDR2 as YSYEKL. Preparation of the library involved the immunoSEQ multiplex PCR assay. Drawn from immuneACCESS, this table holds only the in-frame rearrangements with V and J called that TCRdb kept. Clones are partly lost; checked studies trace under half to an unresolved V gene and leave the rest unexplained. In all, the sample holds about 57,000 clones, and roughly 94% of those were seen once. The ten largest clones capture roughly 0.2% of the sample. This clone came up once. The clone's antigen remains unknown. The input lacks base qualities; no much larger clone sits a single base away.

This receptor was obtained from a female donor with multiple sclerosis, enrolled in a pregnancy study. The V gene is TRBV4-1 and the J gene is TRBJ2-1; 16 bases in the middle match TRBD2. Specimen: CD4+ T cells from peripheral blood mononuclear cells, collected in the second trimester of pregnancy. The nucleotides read TGCGCCAGCAGCCATATGGGACTAGCGGGGGGGGATGAGCAGTTCTTC. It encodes CASSHMGLAGGDEQFF.